This TCR beta chain was obtained from a study of T cell responses to AZD1222 COVID-19 vaccine. The CDR3 is made up of 15 amino acids. The V gene lost 7 bases and the J gene lost 1 base, with 11 bases spanning the gap. The germline V gene encodes CDR1 MNHEY and CDR2 SVGAGI. Concerning this clone: Its target is unknown.

The method was immunoSEQ multiplex PCR; TCRdb's version includes in-frame clones alone and lacks a portion of them. The sample lists 140,000 to 150,000 clones, 85% to 95% occurring once. Study conclusions and caveats: The sample set comprised mostly white British donors with more females, and clonal diversity was possibly underestimated. Nearly half of the spike-specific TCRs reportedly recognize variant regions that carry no mutations.

The TCR originated in an adult in good health. This sample comprised peripheral blood, obtained on day 0 of AZD1222 vaccination. The gene calls are TRBV6-5 and TRBJ2-6; tentatively, D is TRBD2 (6 bases). CDR3 in DNA: TGTGCCAGCAATCCGGCGGGGTCTGGGGCCAACGTCCTGACTTTC. Translating gives CASNPAGSGANVLTF.